This entry concerns a single TCR beta chain. As yet, its antigen is unknown. Trimming took off 2 bases at V and 0 bases at J, with 10 bases between the two ends. CDR1 is LNHDA and CDR2 is SQIVND in the germline V gene (reference sequence). The CDR3 has 15 residues. The source of the sample is a study of cytomegalovirus exposure and HLA in healthy donors. The study, taken as a whole, reports: In a later analysis, across HLA loci, associated TCR counts were highest for DRB1, lowest for HLA-C. Later on, an analysis tied 15,000 to 20,000 TCR beta sequences to HLA alleles at 0.05 false discovery rate. Based on reports, TCR beta sequences accurately predicted HLA-A and HLA-B alleles for most subjects.

The PCR employed 60 Vbeta primers together with 13 Jbeta primers. As handled by the study authors: Unique TCR beta chains totaled around 86 million in a later count, with roughly 11 million of them shared. Sequenced by immunoSEQ multiplex PCR; TCRdb stores in-frame clones only, minus some. The DNA was the basis for D and trimming; V, J and clone size are from that table. The sample shows 90,000 to 120,000 clones, around 77% of them seen only once. The source of this sequence is a male donor in good health and CMV-seronegative. The rearrangement links TRBV19 to TRBJ1-1; D gene ambiguous. The specimen was PBMCs. CDR3 nucleotide sequence: TGTGCCAGTAGTATATCCCCCCCCATGAACACTGAAGCTTTCTTT. It translates to CASSISPPMNTEAFF. The whole variable domain, remainder taken from reference TRBV19 and TRBJ1-1, is DGGITQSPKYLFRKEGQNVTLSCEQNLNHDAMYWYRQDPGQGLRLIYYSQIVNDFQKGDIAEGYSVSREKKESFPLTVTSAQKNPTAFYLCASSISPPMNTEAFFGQGTRLTVV.